This T cell receptor (beta chain) is from a study of control samples from healthy donors and cancer patients. Clones were read by immunoSEQ multiplex PCR, and TCRdb kept only the in-frame ones, dropping some. Of 75,000 to 80,000 clones in the sample, roughly 89% are singletons; the top ten hold 9.5%. The CDR3 is 16 residues long. V lost 1 base, J lost 4 bases, and 15 bases lay in between. The germline CDR1 and CDR2 sequences are MGHDK and SYGVNS. This clone was detected a few times. The sequence derives from a woman between 50 and 59 years old with colorectal cancer. The sample consisted of PBMCs. The chain has TRBV25-1 and TRBJ2-3, with D tentatively TRBD1 (6 bases). The CDR3: CASSEFIEGEADTQYF. The CDR3 region has the DNA TGTGCCAGCAGTGAATTCATCGAGGGGGAAGCAGATACGCAGTATTTT.